These T cell receptor beta chains were read from a single sample in a study of T cells in Graves' hyperthyroidism and ophthalmopathy. TCRdb re-called the multiplex PCR reads through MiXCR, storing one row per CDR3 protein. The sample holds about 400,000 distinct CDR3 sequences; 20% to 30% are singletons and the top ten take around four fifths. The sample was blood. The receptors stem from a man aged 50-60 years with Graves' hyperthyroidism. Both conserved end residues are part of each CDR3. Fields, in order: J gene, V gene, CDR3 protein.

j_call: TRBJ2-5; v_call: TRBV6-5; cdr3_aa: CASSYSGGLPRQETQYF
j_call: TRBJ1-1; v_call: TRBV18; cdr3_aa: CASSPQGAEAFF
j_call: TRBJ2-4; v_call: TRBV7-9; cdr3_aa: CASSLGVGKMTKNIQYF
j_call: TRBJ2-7; v_call: TRBV7-2; cdr3_aa: CASASGRAYEQYF
j_call: TRBJ2-1; v_call: TRBV5-1; cdr3_aa: CASSWGTGSYNDQFF
j_call: TRBJ2-3; v_call: TRBV5-1; cdr3_aa: CASSLYRGGDTQYF
j_call: TRBJ2-2; v_call: TRBV11-1; cdr3_aa: CASSSGRWNTGELFF
j_call: TRBJ2-7; v_call: TRBV7-9; cdr3_aa: CASSLPTGRTSSYEQYF
j_call: TRBJ2-1; v_call: TRBV7-8; cdr3_aa: CASSPYEVGVYNEQFF
j_call: TRBJ2-1; v_call: TRBV11-2; cdr3_aa: CASSLVRLAEQFF
j_call: TRBJ2-3; v_call: TRBV6-5; cdr3_aa: CASSYSHDSSTDTQYF
j_call: TRBJ1-1; v_call: TRBV19; cdr3_aa: CASSIDRTIVNTEAFF
j_call: TRBJ2-2; v_call: TRBV12-3/TRBV12-4; cdr3_aa: CASSFAKTSGVYTGELFF
j_call: TRBJ1-1; v_call: TRBV6-5; cdr3_aa: CASSYSSASMNTEAFF
j_call: TRBJ1-6; v_call: TRBV12-3/TRBV12-4; cdr3_aa: CASSQPDSPLHF
j_call: TRBJ1-1; v_call: TRBV2; cdr3_aa: CARRDRKNTEAFF
j_call: TRBJ2-7; v_call: TRBV29-1; cdr3_aa: CSVRTSYEQYF
j_call: TRBJ2-7; v_call: TRBV14; cdr3_aa: CASSFGTTYEQYF
j_call: TRBJ2-7; v_call: TRBV20-1; cdr3_aa: CSAHSGSDEQYF
j_call: TRBJ2-1; v_call: TRBV3-1; cdr3_aa: CASSRPLLAGEDGEQFF
j_call: TRBJ2-5; v_call: TRBV20-1; cdr3_aa: CSARDLGPTQYF
j_call: TRBJ1-5; v_call: TRBV5-8; cdr3_aa: CASSFSLSNQPQHF
j_call: TRBJ1-2; v_call: TRBV7-9; cdr3_aa: CASSPGQGALGYTF
j_call: TRBJ2-7; v_call: TRBV27; cdr3_aa: CASSNGDGEQYF
j_call: TRBJ2-7; v_call: TRBV19; cdr3_aa: CASSMARGFNEQYF
j_call: TRBJ2-1; v_call: TRBV20-1; cdr3_aa: CSAPGVYNEQFF
j_call: TRBJ2-3; v_call: TRBV11-2; cdr3_aa: CASSEQLQRQDTQYF
j_call: TRBJ2-1; v_call: TRBV29-1; cdr3_aa: CSAPGLPGYNEQFF
j_call: TRBJ2-1; v_call: TRBV12-5; cdr3_aa: CASGLGFSTDNEQFF
j_call: TRBJ1-5; v_call: TRBV11-2; cdr3_aa: CASSPDAEGAYNQPQHF
j_call: TRBJ2-1; v_call: TRBV15; cdr3_aa: CATSRKYNEQFF
j_call: TRBJ2-2; v_call: TRBV6-1; cdr3_aa: CASRLTGTGTNTGELFF
j_call: TRBJ2-1; v_call: TRBV5-1; cdr3_aa: CASSLERGTGGLNEQFF
j_call: TRBJ2-7; v_call: TRBV12-3/TRBV12-4; cdr3_aa: CASSPTSGPYEQYF
j_call: TRBJ2-3; v_call: TRBV30; cdr3_aa: CAWSDRIAGVGTDTQYF
j_call: TRBJ1-1; v_call: TRBV5-1; cdr3_aa: CASRGVTEAFF
j_call: TRBJ2-1; v_call: TRBV10-3; cdr3_aa: CAISGADSSYNEQFF
j_call: TRBJ2-2; v_call: TRBV6-2/TRBV6-3; cdr3_aa: CASSYSGSTGELFF
j_call: TRBJ1-2; v_call: TRBV19; cdr3_aa: CASSTPITGRDYGYIF
j_call: TRBJ2-1; v_call: TRBV6-1; cdr3_aa: CASRRTGTPYNEQFF
j_call: TRBJ1-1; v_call: TRBV7-3; cdr3_aa: CASSLHPGISEAFF
j_call: TRBJ2-1; v_call: TRBV6-5; cdr3_aa: CASSYPPHNEQFF
j_call: TRBJ2-7; v_call: TRBV7-3; cdr3_aa: CASSLTFTSGTLRTYEQYF
j_call: TRBJ2-6; v_call: TRBV9; cdr3_aa: CASSGRKGNSGANVLTF
j_call: TRBJ1-1; v_call: TRBV5-1; cdr3_aa: CASSTSDWTGNTEAFF